This section outlines one TCR beta chain sequence together with its context. What it binds is not known. The read comes to an end 3 residues before the CDR3 does, leaving the germline J gene to fill in the end. HPV was found by MY09/MY11 PCR and dot-blot genotyping. These data belong to a study of T cells in women clearing cervical HPV infection. Study at large: Case blood was drawn when the lesion was first found; control blood after infection became undetectable. Study observations and caveats: Repertoire richness, not evenness, was significantly elevated in CIN3+ cases versus controls.

Germline V gene sequence: CDR1 SGHTA, CDR2 FQGNSA. The CDR3 runs 15 residues. TCRdb's table, derived via immunoSEQ multiplex PCR, lists solely in-frame clones and lacks some. This repertoire comprises around 33,000 clones; its ten largest clones make up 15% to 20%. The sequence came from a woman aged 18-69 years with a cervical HPV16 infection that either progressed to CIN3+ or cleared (not recorded which). The chain combines TRBV7-2 with TRBJ2-4; no clear D. The sample consisted of blood buffy coat. The sequenced part of the CDR3 DNA is TGTGCCAGCAGCTTAGGAACAACTACTAACTATGGT. Its translation is CASSLGTTTNYG. The full CDR3 reads CASSLGTTTNYGQYF.